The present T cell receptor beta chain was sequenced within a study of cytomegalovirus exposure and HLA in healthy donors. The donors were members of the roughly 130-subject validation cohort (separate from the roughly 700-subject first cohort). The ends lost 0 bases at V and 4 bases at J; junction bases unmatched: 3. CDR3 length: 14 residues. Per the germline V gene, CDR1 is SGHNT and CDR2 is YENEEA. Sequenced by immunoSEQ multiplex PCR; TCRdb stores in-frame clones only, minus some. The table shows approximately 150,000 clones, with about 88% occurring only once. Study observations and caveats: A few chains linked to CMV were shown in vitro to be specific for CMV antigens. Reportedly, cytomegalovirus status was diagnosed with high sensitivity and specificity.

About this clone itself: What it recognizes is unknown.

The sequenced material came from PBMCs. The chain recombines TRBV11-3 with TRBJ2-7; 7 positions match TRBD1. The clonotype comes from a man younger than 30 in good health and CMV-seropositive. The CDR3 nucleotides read TGTGCCAGCAGCTTAGAAGTCAGGGGGTACGAGCAGTACTTC. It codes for CASSLEVRGYEQYF.